This note documents a single TCR beta chain sequence. Its target is unknown. The ends lost 5 bases at V and 7 bases at J; junction bases unmatched: 10. The CDR3 totals 15 residues. The germline V gene encodes CDR1 MNHNY and CDR2 SVGAGI (reference sequence). Primers included in the PCR were 60 Vbeta and 13 Jbeta primers. Produced via immunoSEQ multiplex PCR; TCRdb's table is partial and in-frame only. The sample contains about 220,000 clones, 76% of which appear only once. These data originate in a study of cytomegalovirus exposure and HLA in healthy donors. Study observations and caveats: Rare TCR sequences predominated, though certain public TCRs were found in many donors. It was in a later analysis that TCR association rates were seen to vary by HLA locus, highest for DRB1 and lowest for HLA-C.

J is TRBJ1-1 and V is TRBV6-6, with 10 nucleotides matching TRBD1. Sequences were obtained from PBMCs. The source is a man between 18 and 35 years old in good health and CMV-seronegative. For the CDR3, the DNA is TGTGCCAGCAGTCGCTCGGGACAGGGGCAGGGTGAAGCTTTCTTT. Its translation: CASSRSGQGQGEAFF.